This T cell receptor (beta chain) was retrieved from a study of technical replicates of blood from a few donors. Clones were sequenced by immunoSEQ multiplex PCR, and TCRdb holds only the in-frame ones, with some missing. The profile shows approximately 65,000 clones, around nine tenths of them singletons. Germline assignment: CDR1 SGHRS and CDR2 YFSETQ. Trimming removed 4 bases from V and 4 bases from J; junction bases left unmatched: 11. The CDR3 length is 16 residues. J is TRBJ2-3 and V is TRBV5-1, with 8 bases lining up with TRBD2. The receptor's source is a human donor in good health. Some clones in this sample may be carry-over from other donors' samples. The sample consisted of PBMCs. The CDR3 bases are TGCGCCAGCAGCCTCAGGTTAGCGGGGCCGGCAGATACGCAGTATTTT. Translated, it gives CASSLRLAGPADTQYF.